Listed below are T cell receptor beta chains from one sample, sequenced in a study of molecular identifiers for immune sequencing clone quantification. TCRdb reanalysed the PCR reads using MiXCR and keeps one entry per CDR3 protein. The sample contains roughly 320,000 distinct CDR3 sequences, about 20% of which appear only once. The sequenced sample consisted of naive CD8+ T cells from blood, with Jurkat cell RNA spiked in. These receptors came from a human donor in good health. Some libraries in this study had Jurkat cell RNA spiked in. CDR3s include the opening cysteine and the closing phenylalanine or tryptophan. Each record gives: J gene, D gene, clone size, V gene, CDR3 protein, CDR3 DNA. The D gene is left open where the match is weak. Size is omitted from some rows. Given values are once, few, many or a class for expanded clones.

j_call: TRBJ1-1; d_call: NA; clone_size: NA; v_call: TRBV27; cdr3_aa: CASSFTKSTEAFF; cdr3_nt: TGTGCCAGCAGTTTTACGAAGAGCACTGAAGCTTTCTTT
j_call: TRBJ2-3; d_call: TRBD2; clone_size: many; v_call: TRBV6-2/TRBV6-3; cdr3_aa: CASSYSELAGASTDTQYF; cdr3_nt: TGTGCCAGCAGTTACTCGGAGCTAGCGGGGGCTTCCACAGATACGCAGTATTTT
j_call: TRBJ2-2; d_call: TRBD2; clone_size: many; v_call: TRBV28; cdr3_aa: CALGVAGGRTGELFF; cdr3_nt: TGTGCCCTGGGGGTAGCGGGAGGACGGACCGGGGAGCTGTTTTTT
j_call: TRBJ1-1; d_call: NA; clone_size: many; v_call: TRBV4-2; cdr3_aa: CASSQVGPTGEAFF; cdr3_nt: TGTGCCAGCAGCCAAGTAGGGCCAACAGGGGAAGCTTTCTTT
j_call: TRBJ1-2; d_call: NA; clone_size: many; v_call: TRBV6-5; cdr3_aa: CASTSRDGIPYGYTF; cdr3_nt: TGTGCCAGCACCAGCCGGGACGGGATCCCCTATGGCTACACCTTC
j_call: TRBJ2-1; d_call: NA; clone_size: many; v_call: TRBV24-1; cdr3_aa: CATSDVGEQFF; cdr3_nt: TGTGCCACCAGTGATGTCGGTGAGCAGTTCTTC
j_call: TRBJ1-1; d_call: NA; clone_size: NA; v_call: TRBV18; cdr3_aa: CASSPPSANEAFF; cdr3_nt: TGTGCCAGCTCACCACCTTCCGCTAATGAAGCTTTCTTT
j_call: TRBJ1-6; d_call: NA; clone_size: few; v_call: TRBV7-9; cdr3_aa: CASSGTGTHNSPLHF; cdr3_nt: TGTGCCAGCAGCGGTACAGGGACACATAATTCACCCCTCCACTTT
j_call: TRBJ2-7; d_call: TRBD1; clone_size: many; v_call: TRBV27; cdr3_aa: CASSYRTGLSYEQYF; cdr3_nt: TGTGCCAGCAGTTACCGGACAGGGCTCTCCTACGAGCAGTACTTC
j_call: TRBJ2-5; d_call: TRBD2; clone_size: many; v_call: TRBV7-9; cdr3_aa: CASSSTSGGPQETQYF; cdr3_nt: TGTGCCAGCAGCTCCACTAGCGGGGGTCCCCAAGAGACCCAGTACTTC
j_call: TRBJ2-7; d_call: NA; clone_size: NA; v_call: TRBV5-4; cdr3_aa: CASREDGYEQYF; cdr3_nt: TGTGCCAGCAGGGAGGACGGCTACGAGCAGTACTTC
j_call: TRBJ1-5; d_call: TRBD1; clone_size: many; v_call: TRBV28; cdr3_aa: CASSRQGYSNQPQHF; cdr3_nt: TGTGCCAGCAGTCGACAGGGGTATAGCAATCAGCCCCAGCATTTT
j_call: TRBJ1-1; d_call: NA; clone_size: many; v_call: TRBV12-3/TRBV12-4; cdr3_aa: CASTSPLGTEAFF; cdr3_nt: TGTGCCAGCACCTCTCCCTTGGGCACTGAAGCTTTCTTT
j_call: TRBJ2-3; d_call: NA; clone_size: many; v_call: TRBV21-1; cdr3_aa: CALKVDTQYF; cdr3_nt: TGTGCCCTGAAGGTAGATACGCAGTATTTT
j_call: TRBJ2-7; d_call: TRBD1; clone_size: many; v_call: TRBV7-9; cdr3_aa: CASSLAPTGTDPYEQYF; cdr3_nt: TGTGCCAGCAGCTTAGCCCCTACAGGGACAGACCCCTACGAGCAGTACTTC
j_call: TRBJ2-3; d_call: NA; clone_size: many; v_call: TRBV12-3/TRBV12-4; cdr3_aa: CASSSLIQWGTDTQYF; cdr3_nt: TGTGCCAGCAGTTCGCTCATCCAGTGGGGAACAGATACGCAGTATTTT
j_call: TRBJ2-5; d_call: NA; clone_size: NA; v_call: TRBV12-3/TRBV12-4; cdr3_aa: CASSPLQETQYF; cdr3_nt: TGTGCCAGCAGTCCCCTACAAGAGACCCAGTACTTC
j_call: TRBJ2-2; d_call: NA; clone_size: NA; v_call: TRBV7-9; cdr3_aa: CVGGELFF; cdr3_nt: TGCGTAGGCGGGGAGCTGTTTTTT
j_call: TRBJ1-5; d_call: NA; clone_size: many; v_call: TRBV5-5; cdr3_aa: CASSPRLGEAQPQHF; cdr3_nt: TGTGCCAGCAGCCCTCGCCTGGGGGAGGCTCAGCCCCAGCATTTT
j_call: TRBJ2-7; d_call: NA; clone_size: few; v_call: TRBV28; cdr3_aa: CASREAGLVEQYF; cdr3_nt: TGTGCCAGCAGGGAGGCCGGGTTAGTCGAGCAGTACTTC